Included here is one TCR beta chain sequence, with context. Trimming took off 0 bases at V and 0 bases at J, with 8 bases between the two ends. Germline V lookup: CDR1 MNHEY, CDR2 SVGAGI. The CDR3 length is 15 residues. This sample is part of a study of blood T cell repertoires in COVID-19. In the study overall: The origin of the acute and convalescent COVID-19 samples was the United States, Italy and Spain. T cells, B-cell-depleted T cells, or PBMCs supplied cDNA or gDNA.

Participants, roughly 18 to 89 years old, spanned about 26 US areas. In the original analysis: Quantification of nucleated cells was approximated via reference gene primer amplification. Libraries were prepared by immunoSEQ multiplex PCR; TCRdb keeps only in-frame clonotypes and omits some of them. That table supplies the V and J calls and clone size; D and trimming were determined from the DNA. The sample records 300,000 to 400,000 clones, 80% to 90% being singletons. Source material: PBMCs or T cells enriched from blood (not recorded which). The receptor comes from a man aged 30-40 years who had recovered from COVID-19. This sequence joins TRBV6-5 and TRBJ1-1; D is ambiguous. This CDR3 reads CASSYSRGMNTEAFF. The CDR3 DNA sequence: TGTGCCAGCAGTTACTCTCGGGGAATGAACACTGAAGCTTTCTTT.